This TCR beta chain was sequenced during a study of T cell responses to AZD1222 COVID-19 vaccine. Study-level information: Investigators merged groups given second doses at roughly 4 or roughly 12 weeks. Findings and limits, study-wide: Baseline antibody screening turned up just a handful of seropositive AZD1222 recipients. The study reported that nearly half of spike-specific TCRs target unmutated variant regions. Dominant CD4 TCR responses targeted spike regions 160-218 and 743-854.

Comment on this clone: As yet, its antigen is unknown.

Measured with immunoSEQ multiplex PCR; TCRdb has only the in-frame clones, and not every one. The sample shows around 150,000 clones, about nine tenths of them seen only once. Germline V CDR1 and CDR2: SNHLY, FYNNEI. V lost 6 bases, J lost 11 bases, and 22 bases lay in between. The CDR3 spans 14 residues. Sequenced material: peripheral blood, taken on day 0 of AZD1222 vaccination. This clonotype was sampled from an adult in good health. The rearrangement uses TRBV2 and TRBJ1-1, with a possible D match to TRBD1 (6 bases). In DNA form, the CDR3 reads TGTGCCAGCAGGCCGGGGGGGCAGGGGAGTGCGGCTTTCTTT. Its translation is CASRPGGQGSAAFF.